This T cell receptor (beta chain) was identified in a study of blood T cells in healthy people across ages. At least 6 million PBMCs were isolated per sample. Combining a sample-barcoded 5' primer with a J-beta primer mix, a second PCR ran for about 7 to 11 cycles. TCRdb re-analysed the 5' RACE reads in MiXCR, keeping a single row per CDR3 protein. The data contain over 1,500,000 distinct CDR3 sequences, around 40% of them seen just once; the ten biggest clones take up under 30%. This clonotype was detected only a few times. The sequence came from a human donor in good health. Material for sequencing was blood.

In nucleotides, the CDR3 is TGTGCCAGCTCACCAGGTCACCCGGGTCAGACCCAGTACTTC. Protein product: CASSPGHPGQTQYF. The rearrangement links TRBV18 to TRBJ2-5; unclear D gene. CDR1 and CDR2 from the germline V gene are KGHSH and LQKENI. The CDR3 runs 14 residues. V was clipped by 2 bases and J by 6 bases, with 13 bases between them.